This is a list of T cell receptor beta chains from one sample in a study of cytomegalovirus exposure and HLA in healthy donors. The data were produced by immunoSEQ multiplex PCR, yet TCRdb's version contains in-frame clones alone and is incomplete. The sample consists of roughly 120,000 clones, around 83% of them appearing once. Specimen: PBMCs. The receptors were gathered from a woman aged 18-35 years in good health and CMV-seropositive. Each CDR3 is given with its conserved first and last residue. D genes are given only for firm matches. Only part of the rows carry a size: once, few, many, or a class if the clone is expanded.

>TRBV20-1|.|.|TRBJ1-1
CSATQGTEAFF
TGCAGTGCAACACAGGGCACTGAAGCTTTCTTT
>TRBV6-5|.|TRBD1|TRBJ1-2
CASSYSEGALGYTF
TGTGCCAGCAGTTACTCTGAGGGGGCGCTTGGCTACACCTTC
>TRBV27|few|TRBD1|TRBJ1-4
CASSTPRTGGNEKLFF
TGTGCCAGCAGTACACCCAGGACAGGGGGAAATGAAAAACTGTTTTTT
>TRBV5-4|few|.|TRBJ1-1
CASSLEGGLGATEAFF
TGTGCCAGCAGCTTGGAGGGGGGGCTAGGGGCCACTGAAGCTTTCTTT
>TRBV5-4|.|.|TRBJ1-6
CASSSEGTYSYNSPLHF
TGTGCCAGCAGCTCGGAAGGGACTTACTCCTATAATTCACCCCTCCACTTT
>TRBV4-1|.|TRBD1|TRBJ1-1
CASSQPTGGRQFCEAFF
TGCGCCAGCAGCCAACCCACAGGGGGACGACAGTTCTGTGAAGCTTTCTTT
>TRBV9|.|.|TRBJ1-6
CASSGQAGAPNSPLHF
TGTGCCAGCAGCGGACAGGCTGGGGCCCCTAATTCACCCCTCCACTTT
>TRBV2|.|.|TRBJ2-7
CASRDIQWGEQYF
TGTGCCAGCAGGGACATTCAATGGGGCGAGCAGTACTTC
>TRBV4-2|.|TRBD2|TRBJ2-3
CASSQDGLAGGKYTDTQYF
TGTGCCAGCAGCCAAGACGGACTAGCGGGGGGGAAATACACAGATACGCAGTATTTT
>TRBV28|.|TRBD1|TRBJ2-3
CASNGQGLTDTQYF
TGTGCCAGCAATGGACAGGGACTCACAGATACGCAGTATTTT
>TRBV7-9|.|TRBD1|TRBJ2-1
CASSDETGADNEQFF
TGTGCCAGCAGCGACGAGACAGGGGCAGACAATGAGCAGTTCTTC
>TRBV11-1|.|.|TRBJ1-2
CASSYRSYPNYGYTF
TGTGCCAGCAGCTACAGGAGTTATCCTAACTATGGCTACACCTTC
>TRBV4-1|once|.|TRBJ2-1
CASSPAGPNEQFF
TGCGCCAGCAGCCCCGCAGGTCCAAATGAGCAGTTCTTC